This T cell receptor beta chain is from a study of blood T cell repertoires in COVID-19 (dated by TCRdb to the early 2020s). About the investigation overall: Samples from collaborators originated in the United States, Italy and Spain and spanned both the acute and convalescent phases of COVID-19. The prospective study material was composed of cDNA or gDNA derived from T cells, B-cell-depleted T cells, or PBMCs. Deeply sampled blood TCRbeta repertoires from subjects exposed to, actively infected with, or recovered from COVID-19 were included in the dataset. The repertoires were released in a freely available public database intended as a resource for research on the immune response to SARS-CoV-2. Samples came from the ongoing ImmuneRACE study (first 160 participants) plus 1,254 subjects from 6 global collaborators. The sample metadata nearly always contained a de-identified subject ID, COVID-19 status, age in years and sex. Where available, HLA class I and class II types were taken from metadata supplied by the sample provider and were not determined by assay-based typing. General findings and caveats noted by the study authors: The quantity of clinical and demographic metadata differed by source and by participant and was supplied without curation.

The immunoSEQ Assay, a bias-controlled multiplex PCR, was used to amplify TCRbeta CDR3 regions from genomic DNA. The original methods were these. The number of nucleated cells in each sample was estimated from the amplification of reference gene primers within the assay. To quantify the absolute abundance of each unique TCRbeta CDR3 rearrangement, sequence reads were collapsed and filtered. For each sample, productive Simpson clonality was calculated as the square root of Simpson's diversity index over productive rearrangements. Here the immuneACCESS table is served through TCRdb, limited to in-frame sequences with V and J called. Missing clones are a known gap in these copies; in checked studies unresolved V genes cover under half, and the rest lacks a known reason. The V and J calls and clone size are taken from that table; D and trimming were inferred from the DNA. The table for this sample lists 200,000 to 250,000 clones; around nine tenths of them were counted only once. The ten largest account for 4.1% of the sample.

To note about this clone: Its binding antigen is unknown. Base qualities are not provided; no much larger clone lies one nucleotide away.

In the prospective study, participants were roughly 18 to 100 years old, resided in 20 to 30 geographic areas of the United States, and were enrolled through a virtual design. In the prospective study, cohorts were assigned on the basis of participant-reported clinical history obtained from a screening survey and a study questionnaire. ImmuneRACE Cohort 3 recovered participants were defined by two consecutive negative NP/OP PCR tests, healthcare professional clearance, or symptom resolution. Each participant in the prospective study had whole blood, serum and a nasopharyngeal or oropharyngeal swab collected by mobile phlebotomists. Additional blood draws and questionnaires over a 2-month period could optionally be provided by prospective study participants. Before DNA extraction, blood samples from the prospective study were shipped at room temperature or frozen. There are 17 amino acids in the CDR3, from cysteine to phenylalanine inclusive. The only DNA kept is the CDR3, 51 bases in frame from the first base. V trim: 1 base; J trim: 8 bases; unmatched bases: 14. According to the germline V gene, CDR1 reads LGHNA and CDR2 reads YNFKEQ.

The sample consisted of PBMCs or T cells enriched from blood (not recorded which). The TCR originated in a woman in her twenties or thirties who had recovered from COVID-19. Recombination joined TRBV4-2 with TRBJ1-2; 9 junctional bases match TRBD1. In nucleotides, the sequence is TGTGCCAGCAGCCAAGTTTCCTCCCACAGGGGGCTAGGGGGCTACACCTTC. It codes for CASSQVSSHRGLGGYTF.